Below are 13 T cell receptor beta chains sequenced from a single sample in a study of T cells in Graves' hyperthyroidism and ophthalmopathy (dated by TCRdb to the late 2010s). Libraries were constructed by multiplex PCR. Sequencing instrument: Illumina HiSeq 2000. The TCR beta CDR3 regions were amplified from the RNA transcripts. For the first round of RT-PCR on the TCR CDR3, the HTBI primer set was used together with the Qiagen OneStep RT-PCR kit. TCRdb reprocessing: public reads trimmed at Q25 with fastp, clones called with MiXCR, in-frame beta chains kept. CDR3 protein sequences are deduplicated, and each keeps its most common genes and DNA. Counted in this sample were some 50,000 distinct CDR3 sequences; 48% of them appeared once. Together, the top ten hold about 9.8% of the sample. Specimen: blood. Receptors were obtained from a woman between 50 and 59 years old with Graves' ophthalmopathy.

The chain has TRBV4-3 and TRBJ2-1; TRBD2 matches at 9 bases. CDR3 size: 17 residues. J gave up 9 bases and V 0 bases, and 12 bases lay outside the gene matches. Germline CDR1 reads LGHNA; CDR2 reads YSLEER. The DNA for the CDR3 is TGCGCCAGCAGCCAAGATCCGACGGCTAGCGGGGACAGTGAGCAGTTCTTC. It specifies CASSQDPTASGDSEQFF.

V and J are TRBV7-2 and TRBJ2-3; D is uncertain. This CDR3 spans 18 amino acids. In germline, CDR1 is SGHTA, CDR2 FQGNSA. V was trimmed by 1 base and J by 1 base, leaving 18 bases between them. CDR3 bases: TGTACCAGCAGCTTAGATCGAGGAACTTGGACGGGCACAGATACGCAGTATTTT. It yields the protein CTSSLDRGTWTGTDTQYF.

This clonotype was seen at least ten times. The V gene is TRBV19, the J gene TRBJ1-1; D perhaps matches TRBD1 (5 bases). V was shortened by 5 bases and J by 0 bases, with 19 bases between the two germline ends. The CDR3 is made up of 17 amino acids. Germline CDR1 reads LNHDA; CDR2 reads SQIVND (reference sequence). The DNA for the CDR3 is TGTGCCAGTAGTGTAAGGTTTTTGGGGGAATTGAACACTGAAGCTTTCTTT. Protein sequence: CASSVRFLGELNTEAFF.

In its sample, this clonotype was seen many times. V and J are TRBV5-5 and TRBJ2-7; D may be TRBD1 or TRBD2 (5 bases each). CDR1 and CDR2 (germline): SGHKS, YYEKEE (reference sequence). CDR3 size: 15 residues. V was cut by 4 bases and J by 0 bases, with 14 bases left in between. The CDR3 spells CASSRTGTDSYEQYF. The CDR3 DNA reads as TGTGCCAGCAGCAGAACCGGGACCGACTCCTACGAGCAGTACTTC.

This clonotype was detected once. V gene TRBV11-2 combines with J gene TRBJ2-1; 7 nucleotides align to TRBD2. The CDR3 consists of 11 residues. The V segment lost 5 bases and the J segment 15 bases; nucleotides outside the gene matches: 7. Germline V gives CDR1 SGHAT, CDR2 FQNNGV. The DNA for the CDR3 is TGTGCCAGCAGCATGCGGGGGACGGTGTTCTTC. Residues: CASSMRGTVFF.

By share of the sample, this clonotype is medium-sized (0.01 to 0.1%). The V and J genes are TRBV10-1 and TRBJ1-6; no clear D gene. This CDR3 has 13 residues. Trimming took 4 bases from V and 5 from J, leaving 6 bases between them. In germline, CDR1 is WNHNN, CDR2 SYGVQD (reference sequence). DNA for the CDR3: TGCGCCAGCAGTGCTCGGAATAATTCACCCCTCCACTTT. Translated: CASSARNNSPLHF.

The rearrangement uses TRBV24-1 and TRBJ2-1; 7 nucleotides line up with TRBD2. The CDR3 has 14 residues. J was trimmed by 6 bases and V by 5 bases; bases with no gene match: 6. Germline CDR1 KGHDR, CDR2 SFDVKD. DNA for the CDR3: TGTGCCACCAGTGGCCAGCGGGAAAGCAATGAGCAGTTCTTC. It is translated as CATSGQRESNEQFF.

On this clonotype itself: Since a much larger clone is just one base distant, this may be a read error. The chain joins TRBV11-2 to TRBJ2-5; 11 nucleotides align to TRBD1. After removal of 5 bases from V and 7 bases from J, the junction contained 15 bases not matched to a gene. The germline V gene encodes CDR1 SGHAT and CDR2 FQNNGV. The CDR3 is 17 amino acids. The CDR3 protein is CASSITGTGGDRRTQYF. The DNA of the CDR3 is TGTGCCAGCAGCATAACCGGGACAGGGGGGGATCGAAGGACCCAGTACTTC. The full variable domain, in which reference TRBV11-2 and TRBJ2-5 provide the parts outside the CDR3, is EAGVAQSPRYKIIEKRQSVAFWCNPISGHATLYWYQQILGQGPKLLIQFQNNGVVDDSQLPKDRFSAERLKGVDSTLKIQPAKLEDSAVYLCASSITGTGGDRRTQYFGPGTRLLVL.

This clonotype was recorded many times. CDR3 in amino acids: CSAPRAGANEKLFF. In nucleotides, the CDR3 is TGCAGTGCTCCTCGGGCCGGCGCTAATGAAAAACTGTTTTTT. The rearrangement uses TRBV20-1 and TRBJ1-4, with D uncertain. Trimming cost V 5 bases and J 3 bases, with 13 bases left between them. Germline CDR1 DFQATT, CDR2 SNEGSKA (reference sequence). This CDR3 comprises 14 residues.

A remark on this clonotype: Compared with germline, one end of the junction differs, possibly owing to a read error. This chain links TRBV20-1 with TRBJ1-2; D call uncertain. The CDR3 spans 12 residues. In germline, CDR1 is DFQATT, CDR2 SNEGSKA (reference sequence). The DNA of the CDR3 is TGCAGTGCTCCTGACGCTCACTATGGCTACGCCTTC. Encoded protein: CSAPDAHYGYAF.

The genes are TRBV9 and TRBJ2-5; possible D gene TRBD1, 5 bases. Trimming removed 3 bases from V and 4 bases from J, with 13 bases in between. Germline V CDR1 and CDR2: SGDLS, YYNGEE. CDR3 length: 14 residues. The CDR3 loop is CASSGQIATETQYF. CDR3 coding DNA: TGTGCCAGCAGCGGACAGATTGCAACAGAGACCCAGTACTTC.

The chain uses TRBV20-1 and TRBJ1-2, with TRBD1 as a possible D gene (5 bases). CDR3 length: 14 residues. The ends were cut back, 3 bases at V and 8 bases at J, with 19 bases in the middle. Germline lookup yields CDR1 DFQATT and CDR2 SNEGSKA (reference sequence). The CDR3 loop reads CSASWTGPGGGYTF. In nucleotides, the CDR3 is TGCAGTGCTAGTTGGACGGGGCCGGGGGGGGGCTACACCTTC.

The rearrangement links TRBV15 to TRBJ2-5; D ambiguous. Per germline, CDR1 LNHNV and CDR2 YYDKDF (reference sequence). CDR3 length: 14 amino acids. The ends were cut back, 0 bases at V and 1 base at J, with 6 bases in the middle. The CDR3: CATSRDRSQETQYF. The CDR3 DNA follows: TGTGCCACCAGCAGAGACAGAAGCCAAGAGACCCAGTACTTC. The variable domain in full, completed from reference TRBV15 and TRBJ2-5, reads DAMVIQNPRYQVTQFGKPVTLSCSQTLNHNVMYWYQQKSSQAPKLLFHYYDKDFNNEADTPDNFQSRRPNTSFCFLDIRSPGLGDTAMYLCATSRDRSQETQYFGPGTRLLVL.